Listed below are T cell receptor beta chains from one sample, sequenced in a study of blood T cell repertoires in COVID-19. Sequencing used immunoSEQ multiplex PCR; TCRdb keeps in-frame clones, though not all of them. The sample contains about 200,000 clones, about 85% of which appear only once. The sequenced sample was peripheral blood. All receptors come from a man in his fifties or sixties with active or convalescent COVID-19. CDR3s include the opening cysteine and the closing phenylalanine or tryptophan. A D gene is named only where the DNA matches it firmly. Some rows have no size entry. The others give once, few or many, or a class for an expanded clone.

j_gene: TRBJ1-5; d_gene: .; abundance: .; v_gene: TRBV5-8; CDR3nt: TGTGCCAGCAGCTTGATCAGGGCCAGCAATCAGCCCCAGCATTTT; CDR3aa: CASSLIRASNQPQHF
j_gene: TRBJ1-1; d_gene: TRBD1; abundance: .; v_gene: TRBV9; CDR3nt: TGTGCCAGCAGCCCACCGAAGGGGGGACAGATCATGAACACTGAAGCTTTCTTT; CDR3aa: CASSPPKGGQIMNTEAFF
j_gene: TRBJ1-1; d_gene: TRBD1; abundance: .; v_gene: TRBV9; CDR3nt: TGTGCCAGCAGCGTGACAGGGGGCCGTAACACTGAAGCTTTCTTT; CDR3aa: CASSVTGGRNTEAFF
j_gene: TRBJ2-2; d_gene: .; abundance: .; v_gene: TRBV5-5; CDR3nt: TGTGCCAGCAGCTTTGGCAGGGACACCGGGGAGCTGTTTTTT; CDR3aa: CASSFGRDTGELFF
j_gene: TRBJ2-5; d_gene: .; abundance: .; v_gene: TRBV7-9; CDR3nt: TGTGCCAGCAGCTTGCACAGGCGCCAAGAGACCCAGTACTTC; CDR3aa: CASSLHRRQETQYF
j_gene: TRBJ1-6; d_gene: .; abundance: .; v_gene: TRBV27; CDR3nt: TGTGCCAGCAGTGCTGGCCACCCGGGCTCCTATAATTCACCCCTCCACTTT; CDR3aa: CASSAGHPGSYNSPLHF
j_gene: TRBJ2-2; d_gene: .; abundance: .; v_gene: TRBV5-4; CDR3nt: TGTGCCAGCAGCTCGGCAGGTGGGGAGCTGTTTTTT; CDR3aa: CASSSAGGELFF
j_gene: TRBJ2-3; d_gene: TRBD1; abundance: once; v_gene: TRBV5-1; CDR3nt: TGCGCCAGCAGCTTGTACGGGACAGGAGGGATCAAAGATACGCAGTATTTT; CDR3aa: CASSLYGTGGIKDTQYF
j_gene: TRBJ2-3; d_gene: .; abundance: .; v_gene: TRBV6-1; CDR3nt: TGTGCCAGCAGTGAAGCGGCAGGGCGCGGAGATACGCAGTATTTT; CDR3aa: CASSEAAGRGDTQYF
j_gene: TRBJ2-6; d_gene: TRBD1; abundance: .; v_gene: TRBV3-1/TRBV3-2; CDR3nt: TGTGCCAGCAGCCAAGATCTTGACGGGACAGGGGGTTTCGGGGCCAACGTCCTGACTTTC; CDR3aa: CASSQDLDGTGGFGANVLTF
j_gene: TRBJ2-7; d_gene: .; abundance: .; v_gene: TRBV3-1/TRBV3-2; CDR3nt: TGTGCCAGCAGCCAAGGAGCCGGAGGGGCCGAGTACTTC; CDR3aa: CASSQGAGGAEYF
j_gene: TRBJ1-2; d_gene: .; abundance: .; v_gene: TRBV12-3/TRBV12-4; CDR3nt: TGTGCCAGCAGTTTTCAGGGAAACTATGGCTACACCTTC; CDR3aa: CASSFQGNYGYTF
j_gene: TRBJ1-3; d_gene: .; abundance: .; v_gene: TRBV2; CDR3nt: TGTGCCAGCAGTTATTCCCTCGGGAACACCATATATTTT; CDR3aa: CASSYSLGNTIYF
j_gene: TRBJ1-1; d_gene: TRBD1; abundance: few; v_gene: TRBV4-1; CDR3nt: TGCGCCAGCAGCCGACCGACAGGGGGAGGACTTGTGAACACTGAAGCTTTCTTT; CDR3aa: CASSRPTGGGLVNTEAFF
j_gene: TRBJ2-1; d_gene: .; abundance: .; v_gene: TRBV27; CDR3nt: TGTGCCAGCAGTTTGTCAGGGGGGTATGAGCAGTTCTTC; CDR3aa: CASSLSGGYEQFF
j_gene: TRBJ1-5; d_gene: .; abundance: once; v_gene: TRBV24-1; CDR3nt: TGTGCCACCAGTAGGGCAGGGGATCAGCCCCAGCATTTT; CDR3aa: CATSRAGDQPQHF
j_gene: TRBJ1-3; d_gene: .; abundance: .; v_gene: TRBV5-1; CDR3nt: TGCGCCAGCAGCCGGACCTATTTCGAGGGATCTGGAAACACCATATATTTT; CDR3aa: CASSRTYFEGSGNTIYF
j_gene: TRBJ1-2; d_gene: TRBD1; abundance: once; v_gene: TRBV5-1; CDR3nt: TGCGCCAGCAGCCCCGGAGGGGGCGCCGGCTACACCTTC; CDR3aa: CASSPGGGAGYTF
j_gene: TRBJ2-4; d_gene: TRBD1; abundance: .; v_gene: TRBV2; CDR3nt: TGTGCCAGCAGCCGGGACAGCAAAAACATTCAGTACTTC; CDR3aa: CASSRDSKNIQYF
j_gene: TRBJ2-1; d_gene: .; abundance: .; v_gene: TRBV5-1; CDR3nt: TGCGCCAGCAGCGCAACAGGGAGGGACAATGAGCAGTTCTTC; CDR3aa: CASSATGRDNEQFF
j_gene: TRBJ1-6; d_gene: .; abundance: .; v_gene: TRBV6-1; CDR3nt: TGTGCCAGCAGTGAATCAAGCGGTCATAATTCACCCCTCCACTTT; CDR3aa: CASSESSGHNSPLHF
j_gene: TRBJ1-3; d_gene: .; abundance: .; v_gene: TRBV9; CDR3nt: TGTGCCAGCAGCCTAGGGGACACGATAAACACCATATATTTT; CDR3aa: CASSLGDTINTIYF
j_gene: TRBJ1-6; d_gene: TRBD1; abundance: .; v_gene: TRBV2; CDR3nt: TGTGCCAGCAGTTCCGACAGGGGTCATAATTCACCCCTCCACTTT; CDR3aa: CASSSDRGHNSPLHF
j_gene: TRBJ1-5; d_gene: .; abundance: few; v_gene: TRBV10-2; CDR3nt: TGCGCCAGCAGTGAGAGCTCGGGTCAGCCCCAGCATTTT; CDR3aa: CASSESSGQPQHF
j_gene: TRBJ2-1; d_gene: .; abundance: .; v_gene: TRBV2; CDR3nt: TGTGCCAGCAGTGAAGAGGGTTGGAGGGAGCAGTTCTTC; CDR3aa: CASSEEGWREQFF
j_gene: TRBJ1-3; d_gene: TRBD1; abundance: .; v_gene: TRBV7-9; CDR3nt: TGTGCCAGCAGCTTAGTGTTCGGACAGGGAAAAATCTCTGGAAACACCATATATTTT; CDR3aa: CASSLVFGQGKISGNTIYF
j_gene: TRBJ1-6; d_gene: .; abundance: .; v_gene: TRBV2; CDR3nt: TGTGCCAGCAGTGAAGCCGGGAACTATAATTCACCCCTCCACTTT; CDR3aa: CASSEAGNYNSPLHF
j_gene: TRBJ1-3; d_gene: .; abundance: once; v_gene: TRBV6-6; CDR3nt: TGTGCCAGCAGTTACTCTCAGAGGAACACCATATATTTT; CDR3aa: CASSYSQRNTIYF
j_gene: TRBJ2-3; d_gene: TRBD2; abundance: .; v_gene: TRBV18; CDR3nt: TGTGCCAGCTCACCACCGGGACTAGCGGGGGGAGATACGCAGTATTTT; CDR3aa: CASSPPGLAGGDTQYF
j_gene: TRBJ2-7; d_gene: TRBD1; abundance: .; v_gene: TRBV3-1/TRBV3-2; CDR3nt: TGTGCCAGCAGCCTAGAGGACAGGGCCGGCTACGAGCAGTACTTC; CDR3aa: CASSLEDRAGYEQYF
j_gene: TRBJ1-2; d_gene: .; abundance: once; v_gene: TRBV3-1/TRBV3-2; CDR3nt: TGTGCCAGCAGCCATGCCAGGGGCGGTGGCTACACCTTC; CDR3aa: CASSHARGGGYTF
j_gene: TRBJ2-3; d_gene: TRBD2; abundance: .; v_gene: TRBV7-9; CDR3nt: TGTGCCAGCAGAAGAGGGCTAGCGGACACAGATACGCAGTATTTT; CDR3aa: CASRRGLADTDTQYF
j_gene: TRBJ2-1; d_gene: TRBD1; abundance: .; v_gene: TRBV2; CDR3nt: TGTGCCAGCAGGACAGGGGGAGTTCTCGATGAGCAGTTCTTC; CDR3aa: CASRTGGVLDEQFF
j_gene: TRBJ1-6; d_gene: TRBD1; abundance: .; v_gene: TRBV27; CDR3nt: TGTGCCAGCAGTACAGGGGGCTTACCCCTCCACTTT; CDR3aa: CASSTGGLPLHF
j_gene: TRBJ1-5; d_gene: .; abundance: .; v_gene: TRBV5-6; CDR3nt: TGTGCCAGCAGCTCTTGGCAGTCTGTGGTGAGCAATCAGCCCCAGCATTTT; CDR3aa: CASSSWQSVVSNQPQHF
j_gene: TRBJ2-7; d_gene: .; abundance: .; v_gene: TRBV5-6; CDR3nt: TGTGCCAGCAGCCCCGGCCGGGTGGACGAGCAGTACTTC; CDR3aa: CASSPGRVDEQYF
j_gene: TRBJ1-5; d_gene: .; abundance: .; v_gene: TRBV2; CDR3nt: TGTGCCAGCAAGGGGGAGGGCCAGCCCCAGCATTTT; CDR3aa: CASKGEGQPQHF
j_gene: TRBJ2-1; d_gene: .; abundance: .; v_gene: TRBV12-3/TRBV12-4; CDR3nt: TGTGCCAGCAGTTTCGGCAATGAGCAGTTCTTC; CDR3aa: CASSFGNEQFF
j_gene: TRBJ2-1; d_gene: .; abundance: .; v_gene: TRBV5-6; CDR3nt: TGTGCCAGCAGCTTGACTCGCGGCAATGAGCAGTTCTTC; CDR3aa: CASSLTRGNEQFF
j_gene: TRBJ2-7; d_gene: TRBD1; abundance: .; v_gene: TRBV4-1; CDR3nt: TGCGCCAGCAGCCAAGAGGCAGGGGGCCTTGGGGAGCAGTACTTC; CDR3aa: CASSQEAGGLGEQYF
j_gene: TRBJ1-1; d_gene: .; abundance: .; v_gene: TRBV6-6; CDR3nt: TGTGCCAGCAGTTACCAGGGACATTGGAACACTGAAGCTTTCTTT; CDR3aa: CASSYQGHWNTEAFF
j_gene: TRBJ2-3; d_gene: .; abundance: .; v_gene: TRBV3-1/TRBV3-2; CDR3nt: TGTGCCAGCAGCCAAGCATCGGCAGGGGATACGCAGTATTTT; CDR3aa: CASSQASAGDTQYF
j_gene: TRBJ1-6; d_gene: TRBD1; abundance: .; v_gene: TRBV19; CDR3nt: TGTGCCAGTAGCCCACAGGGGTGGAATTCACCCCTCCACTTT; CDR3aa: CASSPQGWNSPLHF
j_gene: TRBJ2-3; d_gene: TRBD1; abundance: .; v_gene: TRBV15; CDR3nt: TGTGCCACTAATCAGGGGGCGGAAGATACGCAGTATTTT; CDR3aa: CATNQGAEDTQYF
j_gene: TRBJ1-6; d_gene: .; abundance: .; v_gene: TRBV12-5; CDR3nt: TGTGCTAGTGGTTTTAGGACAGATCCCATTTGGCCCCATTCACCCCTCCACTTT; CDR3aa: CASGFRTDPIWPHSPLHF
j_gene: TRBJ2-1; d_gene: .; abundance: .; v_gene: TRBV10-3; CDR3nt: TGTGCCATCAGTGAGGTGGCGGGGGAGCAGTTCTTC; CDR3aa: CAISEVAGEQFF
j_gene: TRBJ1-2; d_gene: .; abundance: .; v_gene: TRBV7-8; CDR3nt: TGTGCCAGCAGCTTAGCAGGAGACTATGGCTACACCTTC; CDR3aa: CASSLAGDYGYTF
j_gene: TRBJ1-4; d_gene: .; abundance: .; v_gene: TRBV3-1/TRBV3-2; CDR3nt: TGTGCCAGCACCCAGGAGAGGGAAAAACTGTTTTTT; CDR3aa: CASTQEREKLFF
j_gene: TRBJ1-2; d_gene: TRBD1; abundance: few; v_gene: TRBV29-1; CDR3nt: TGCAGCGTTGAGGACAGGTCTAACTATGGCTACACCTTC; CDR3aa: CSVEDRSNYGYTF
j_gene: TRBJ1-2; d_gene: TRBD1; abundance: .; v_gene: TRBV3-1/TRBV3-2; CDR3nt: TGTGCCAGCAGCCAAGATCAGGCGCGACAGGGAAACTATGGCTACACCTTC; CDR3aa: CASSQDQARQGNYGYTF
j_gene: TRBJ2-7; d_gene: TRBD1; abundance: .; v_gene: TRBV3-1/TRBV3-2; CDR3nt: TGTGCCAGCAGCCGCAAGAAGGACAGGGCCTACGAGCAGTACTTC; CDR3aa: CASSRKKDRAYEQYF
j_gene: TRBJ2-3; d_gene: TRBD2; abundance: .; v_gene: TRBV4-1; CDR3nt: TGCGCCAGCAGCCAAGTATTCGGGGCGGGGGGGCTGACAGATACGCAGTATTTT; CDR3aa: CASSQVFGAGGLTDTQYF
j_gene: TRBJ2-7; d_gene: .; abundance: once; v_gene: TRBV28; CDR3nt: TGTGCCAGCAGTCCCGCCGGGGAGCATAATCCCTACGAGCAGTACTTC; CDR3aa: CASSPAGEHNPYEQYF
j_gene: TRBJ1-2; d_gene: .; abundance: .; v_gene: TRBV7-9; CDR3nt: TGTGCCAGCAGCCCCCAAACCAGTTCTTATGGCTACACCTTC; CDR3aa: CASSPQTSSYGYTF
j_gene: TRBJ2-2; d_gene: TRBD2; abundance: .; v_gene: TRBV6-6; CDR3nt: TGTGCCAGCAGTCCCTCGACTAGCGGGGGGCGCTACACCGGGGAGCTGTTTTTT; CDR3aa: CASSPSTSGGRYTGELFF
j_gene: TRBJ1-2; d_gene: TRBD1; abundance: .; v_gene: TRBV12-5; CDR3nt: TGTGCTAGTGGTCACGGGACAGGGGGTCTTGGCTACACCTTC; CDR3aa: CASGHGTGGLGYTF
j_gene: TRBJ1-5; d_gene: .; abundance: few; v_gene: TRBV7-9; CDR3nt: TGTGCCAGCAGCTTAGGTTATAGCAATCAGCCCCAGCATTTT; CDR3aa: CASSLGYSNQPQHF